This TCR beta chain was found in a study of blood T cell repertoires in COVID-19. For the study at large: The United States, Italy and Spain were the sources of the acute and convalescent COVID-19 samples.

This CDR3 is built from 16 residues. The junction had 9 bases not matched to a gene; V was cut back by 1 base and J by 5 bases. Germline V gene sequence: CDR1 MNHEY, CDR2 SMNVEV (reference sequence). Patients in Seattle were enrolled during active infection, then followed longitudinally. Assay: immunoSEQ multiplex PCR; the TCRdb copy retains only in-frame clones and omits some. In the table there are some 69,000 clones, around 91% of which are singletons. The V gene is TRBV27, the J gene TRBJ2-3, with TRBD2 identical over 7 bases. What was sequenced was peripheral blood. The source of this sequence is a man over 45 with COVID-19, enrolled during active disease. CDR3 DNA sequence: TGTGCCAGCAGTTTATATGGCGGGAGTGTAGTAGATACGCAGTATTTT. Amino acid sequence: CASSLYGGSVVDTQYF.